These 7 T cell receptor beta chains originate from one sample sequenced in a study of cytotoxic CD8 clonotypes in ibrutinib-treated CLL. Profiled with immunoSEQ multiplex PCR; TCRdb holds only in-frame clones, not every one. The repertoire holds roughly 300,000 clones, with approximately 76% as singletons. Material: PBMCs, obtained at disease progression, from a patient treated with ibrutinib. The source of these receptors is a human donor with chronic lymphocytic leukemia.

The gene calls are TRBV6-1 and TRBJ1-3; weak D call: TRBD1 (5 bases). Germline V CDR1 and CDR2: MNHNS, SASEGT. Trimming pared 5 bases from V and 11 bases from J, leaving 22 bases between. The CDR3 is 15 residues long. CDR3 amino acids: CASSPRPGPIDAIYF. CDR3 nucleotide sequence: TGTGCCAGCAGTCCCCGCCCGGGACCGATCGACGCCATATATTTT.

The chain recombines TRBV5-1 with TRBJ2-1; 8 bases are a match to TRBD2. The CDR3 runs 15 residues. Trimming took 4 bases from V and 7 from J; bases not matched to a gene: 10. Per the germline V gene, CDR1 is SGHRS and CDR2 is YFSETQ. In DNA form, the CDR3 reads TGCGCCAGCAGCGACTTGGCGGGGGGCCTGAATGAGCAGTTCTTC. Its protein is CASSDLAGGLNEQFF.

The chain links TRBV18 to TRBJ1-1; 7 positions agree with TRBD1. Germline loops: CDR1 KGHSH, CDR2 LQKENI. The CDR3 sequence is 13 residues long. The junction had 7 bases not matched to a gene; V was cut back by 5 bases and J by 7 bases. In nucleotides, the CDR3 is TGTGCCAGCTCAGGGTCCCGGGACAGTGAAGCTTTCTTT. Protein product: CASSGSRDSEAFF.

The chain uses TRBV5-4 and TRBJ2-6; D is undetermined. Trimming removed 0 bases from V and 0 bases from J, with 10 bases in between. Per germline, CDR1 SGHNT and CDR2 YYREEE (reference sequence). This CDR3 has 17 residues. Here the CDR3 reads CASSLGRISSGANVLTF. The DNA for the CDR3 is TGTGCCAGCAGCTTGGGCAGGATCAGCTCTGGGGCCAACGTCCTGACTTTC. Full variable domain (outside the CDR3, taken from reference TRBV5-4 and TRBJ2-6): ETGVTQSPTHLIKTRGQQVTLRCSSQSGHNTVSWYQQALGQGPQFIFQYYREEENGRGNFPPRFSGLQFPNYSSELNVNALELDDSALYLCASSLGRISSGANVLTFGAGSRLTVL.

This rearrangement joins TRBV29-1 to TRBJ1-2; the D is unclear. The length of the CDR3 is 12 residues. Per the germline V gene, CDR1 is SQVTM and CDR2 is ANQGSEA. Trimming shortened V by 1 base and J by 7 bases, and 10 bases separated the two germline ends. CDR3 sequence: CSVEAWDSGYTF. In DNA, the CDR3 is TGCAGCGTTGAAGCTTGGGATTCTGGCTACACCTTC.

The chain employs TRBV6-1 and TRBJ2-4; D might be TRBD1 or TRBD2, each matching 5 bases. Looked up from germline, CDR1 is MNHNS and CDR2 is SASEGT. V gave up 5 bases and J gave up 14 bases, with 19 bases separating them. The CDR3 has 13 residues. For the CDR3, the DNA is TGTGCCAGCAGTCAAACTAGTCAGGGCACCGAGTACTTC. As protein: CASSQTSQGTEYF.

This clone has just a few counts. The chain links TRBV10-3 to TRBJ2-7, with TRBD2 matching 10 bases. Trimming took 6 bases from V and 6 from J; bases not matched to a gene: 5. Germline V CDR1 and CDR2: ENHRY, SYGVKD. CDR3 length: 13 amino acids. Here the CDR3 DNA reads TGTGCCATCAGAGCGGGAGGGCGGCCCGAGCAGTACTTC. As protein: CAIRAGGRPEQYF.